Given below is one T cell receptor (beta chain) in context. What it binds is not known. The entry originates in a study of shared clonotypes between healthy human individuals. The method was immunoSEQ multiplex PCR; TCRdb's version includes in-frame clones alone and lacks a portion of them. The sample lists over 300,000 clones, around 86% occurring once. The CD8 memory sample joined CD45RO+ cells and CCR7-negative CD45RA+ cells. Whole-study results and caveats: Some clonotypes were shared by all four sorted-subset donors, while others were not shared. The non-shared ones had lower generation probabilities than the shared ones. Clonotype sharing among donors, it was expected, would be affected by sequencing depth.

V lost 5 bases, J lost 4 bases, and 21 bases lay in between. The CDR3 spans 17 residues. CDR1 and CDR2 (germline): MGHDK, SYGVNS. The clonotype originates from a man between 18 and 35 years old in good health. The material sequenced was memory CD8+ T cells sorted from blood. Documented subset: CD45RO+ cells pooled with CCR7-negative TemRA cells. The chain is built from TRBV25-1 and TRBJ2-1; tentatively, D is TRBD2 (5 bases). DNA for the CDR3: TGTGCCAGCAGTCCTCCAGATGTGAGTAGCGAATACAATGAGCAGTTCTTC. Translating gives CASSPPDVSSEYNEQFF. Based on the CDR3 plus reference TRBV25-1 and TRBJ2-1, the full variable domain is EADIYQTPRYLVIGTGKKITLECSQTMGHDKMYWYQQDPGMELHLIHYSYGVNSTEKGDLSSESTVSRIRTEHFPLTLESARPSHTSQYLCASSPPDVSSEYNEQFFGPGTRLTVL.